These 15 T cell receptor beta chains came from one sample sequenced in a study of cytomegalovirus exposure and HLA in healthy donors. The PCR was carried out with 60 Vbeta primers and 13 Jbeta primers. The protocol was immunoSEQ multiplex PCR, while the TCRdb copy is restricted to in-frame clones and leaves out a portion. The repertoire holds about 130,000 clones, under 85% seen once, with approximately 5% in the top ten. The sequenced material came from PBMCs. The receptors here all came from a woman in her fifties or sixties in good health and CMV-seropositive.

This clone was detected once. The chain links TRBV28 to TRBJ2-1; 8 positions match TRBD2. Looked up from germline, CDR1 is MDHEN and CDR2 is SYDVKM. J gave up 9 bases and V 3 bases, and 10 bases lay outside the gene matches. This CDR3 comprises 15 residues. CDR3 in amino acids: CASSLWRGALGEQFF. The CDR3 bases are TGTGCCAGCAGTTTGTGGCGGGGGGCGCTCGGTGAGCAGTTCTTC.

The chain has TRBV12-5 and TRBJ2-7; D is possibly TRBD2 (6 bases). The length of the CDR3 is 12 residues. CDR1 is LGHNT, CDR2 FRNRAP, per germline. Trimming took 8 bases from V and 6 from J, leaving 14 bases between them. Here the CDR3 reads CASSREDGEQYF. Here the CDR3 DNA reads TGTGCTAGTAGCAGGGAGGACGGCGAGCAGTACTTC. The full variable domain, its missing parts supplied by reference TRBV12-5 and TRBJ2-7, is DARVTQTPRHKVTEMGQEVTMRCQPILGHNTVFWYRQTMMQGLELLAYFRNRAPLDDSGMPKDRFSAEMPDATLATLKIQPSEPRDSAVYFCASSREDGEQYFGPGTRLTVT.

The V and J genes are TRBV6-5 and TRBJ1-5; TRBD1 agrees at 8 bases. Germline CDR1 reads MNHEY; CDR2 reads SVGAGI. The trim removed 5 bases at V and 10 bases at J, leaving 10 bases unmatched. There are 14 residues in the CDR3. For the CDR3, the DNA is TGTGCCAGCAGTCCAGGGGGCCGGGTTCATCCCCAGCATTTT. Residues: CASSPGGRVHPQHF.

The chain combines TRBV6-4 with TRBJ2-1; D possibly corresponds to TRBD2 (5 bases). This CDR3 has 13 amino acids. V shed 7 bases and J shed 5 bases, with 12 bases lying between them. Germline V gene data show CDR1 as MRHNA and CDR2 as SNTAGT. The CDR3 nucleotides read TGTGCCAGCATGGGCGACTATGACAATGAGCAGTTCTTC. Its translation: CASMGDYDNEQFF.

CDR3 sequence reads: CASTRDRNTGELFF. DNA of the CDR3: TGTGCCAGCACTAGGGACAGGAACACCGGGGAGCTGTTTTTT. This chain joins TRBV6-1 and TRBJ2-2; 7 positions agree with TRBD1. The CDR3 is 14 amino acids. CDR1 MNHNS and CDR2 SASEGT come from the germline V gene. The V segment lost 7 bases and the J segment 1 base; nucleotides outside the gene matches: 3.

The chain joins TRBV29-1 to TRBJ2-7; D may be TRBD1 (7 bases). Germline V gives CDR1 SQVTM, CDR2 ANQGSEA. The CDR3 contains 14 residues. Deletions cut 6 bases from V and 2 bases from J, with 17 bases between. In nucleotides, the CDR3 is TGCAGCGTAGTAGGGGGCGGGAAAGCCTACGAGCAGTACTTC. It translates to CSVVGGGKAYEQYF.

The CDR3 reads CASSSRTGDNYGYTF. CDR3 nucleotide sequence: TGTGCCAGCAGCTCACGGACAGGGGATAACTATGGCTACACCTTC. This rearrangement joins TRBV7-2 to TRBJ1-2, with TRBD1 identical over 9 bases. V was clipped by 4 bases and J by 1 base; unmatched bases: 4. Germline-derived CDR1 and CDR2 are SGHTA and FQGNSA. This CDR3 is built from 15 residues.

The CDR3 DNA reads as TGTGCCAGCATCGGACAGGCGGAATATTCACCCCTCCACTTT. Translating gives CASIGQAEYSPLHF. The rearrangement links TRBV7-9 to TRBJ1-6; 7 positions match TRBD1. This CDR3 has 14 residues. The germline gives CDR1 SEHNR, CDR2 FQNEAQ (reference sequence). J lost 8 bases, V lost 7 bases, and 8 bases had no gene match.

The J gene is TRBJ2-2, the V gene TRBV9; 7 bases are a match to TRBD2. This CDR3 contains 15 residues. The trim removed 4 bases at V and 0 bases at J, leaving 3 bases unmatched. Germline V CDR1 and CDR2: SGDLS, YYNGEE. The CDR3 sequence: CASSQLATNTGELFF. DNA for the CDR3: TGTGCCAGCAGCCAACTAGCGACGAACACCGGGGAGCTGTTTTTT. The full variable domain, rest sourced from reference TRBV9 and TRBJ2-2, is DSGVTQTPKHLITATGQRVTLRCSPRSGDLSVYWYQQSLDQGLQFLIQYYNGEERAKGNILERFSAQQFPDLHSELNLSSLELGDSALYFCASSQLATNTGELFFGEGSRLTVL.

The J gene is TRBJ2-2, the V gene TRBV7-8; possibly TRBD1 for D (5 bases). Germline V gene data show CDR1 as SGHVS and CDR2 as FQNEAQ. CDR3 size: 13 residues. V was clipped by 7 bases and J by 4 bases, with 10 bases between them. For the CDR3, the DNA is TGTGCCAGCACCAAAAGGGGCACCGGGGAGCTGTTTTTT. It is translated as CASTKRGTGELFF. Using reference TRBV7-8 and TRBJ2-2 for the parts outside the CDR3, the full variable domain is GAGVSQSPRYKVAKRGQDVALRCDPISGHVSLFWYQQALGQGPEFLTYFQNEAQLDKSGLPSDRFFAERPEGSVSTLKIQRTQQEDSAVYLCASTKRGTGELFFGEGSRLTVL.

The chain carries TRBV2 and TRBJ1-6, with TRBD1 identical over 8 bases. The CDR3 is 13 residues long. The J segment lost 10 bases and the V segment lost 8 bases, leaving 7 bases of the junction unmatched. The germline V gene encodes CDR1 SNHLY and CDR2 FYNNEI. CDR3 sequence: CASVGQGGSPLHF. CDR3 sequence (DNA): TGTGCCAGCGTCGGACAGGGCGGATCACCCCTCCACTTT.

The DNA for the CDR3 is TGTGCCAGCAGCTTAGCTGCCACCTGGGCAGGTACGCAGTATTTT. Encoded protein: CASSLAATWAGTQYF. The rearrangement joins TRBV7-8 to TRBJ2-3; D is uncertain. Germline lookup yields CDR1 SGHVS and CDR2 FQNEAQ. The CDR3 totals 15 residues. Deletions cut 0 bases from V and 8 bases from J, with 15 bases between. The whole variable domain, remainder taken from reference TRBV7-8 and TRBJ2-3, is GAGVSQSPRYKVAKRGQDVALRCDPISGHVSLFWYQQALGQGPEFLTYFQNEAQLDKSGLPSDRFFAERPEGSVSTLKIQRTQQEDSAVYLCASSLAATWAGTQYFGPGTRLTVL.

This clone appeared many times. CDR3 region: CASSLAGAIYF. CDR3 bases: TGTGCCAGCAGCTTGGCAGGGGCCATATATTTT. The V and J genes are TRBV5-6 and TRBJ1-3; possibly TRBD1 for D (6 bases). V was clipped by 0 bases and J by 11 bases, with 6 bases between them. This CDR3 has 11 amino acids. Germline V gene data show CDR1 as SGHDT and CDR2 as YYEEEE.

The V gene is TRBV7-2, the J gene TRBJ2-7, with 7 bases matching TRBD1. The V segment lost 5 bases and the J segment 2 bases; nucleotides outside the gene matches: 0. The CDR3 contains 12 residues. CDR1 and CDR2 (germline): SGHTA, FQGNSA. The CDR3 is CASSQGAYEQYF. As DNA, the CDR3 is TGTGCCAGCAGCCAGGGGGCCTACGAGCAGTACTTC.

The V gene is TRBV18, the J gene TRBJ2-7; D is unclear. The CDR3 contains 16 residues. Between the trimmed V and J ends, which lost 0 bases and 4 bases, there was a span of 16 bases. Germline V lookup: CDR1 KGHSH, CDR2 LQKENI. CDR3 sequence reads: CASSPPAGSPLYEQYF. The CDR3, as DNA: TGTGCCAGCTCACCACCGGCAGGTTCCCCCCTATACGAGCAGTACTTC.